Listed below are T cell receptor beta chains from one sample, sequenced in a study of blood T cell repertoires in COVID-19. This table comes from immunoSEQ multiplex PCR, and its TCRdb copy is limited to in-frame clones, with some not included. The table shows roughly 140,000 clones, with 80% to 85% occurring only once. Sequencing was done on a sample of peripheral blood. The source of these receptors is a human donor in a cohort sampled during active COVID-19. Each CDR3 is given with its conserved first and last residue. D genes are given only for firm matches. For some rows the clone size is stated as once, few or many, or as a class when expanded; others skip it.

TRBJ2-2,-,TRBV19,-,14,CASKAGLNTGELFF,TGTGCCAGTAAGGCGGGACTGAACACCGGGGAGCTGTTTTTT
TRBJ1-1,TRBD1,TRBV7-2,-,20,CASSLALGVGQGFINTEAFF,TGTGCCAGCAGCTTAGCCCTCGGGGTGGGACAGGGGTTCATTAACACTGAAGCTTTCTTT
TRBJ2-5,-,TRBV7-6,-,16,CASSQSGREAQETQYF,TGTGCCAGCAGCCAAAGCGGAAGGGAAGCCCAAGAGACCCAGTACTTC
TRBJ2-7,-,TRBV7-2,-,15,CASSPQGGATYEQYF,TGTGCCAGCAGCCCCCAGGGGGGCGCGACCTACGAGCAGTACTTC
TRBJ1-2,TRBD1,TRBV7-9,-,14,CASRQGTENYGYTF,TGTGCCAGCAGACAAGGGACAGAAAACTATGGCTACACCTTC
TRBJ1-1,-,TRBV6-5,-,14,CASSPASRQSRAFF,TGTGCCAGCAGCCCCGCCTCTCGACAGAGTAGGGCTTTCTTT
TRBJ2-7,TRBD1,TRBV18,-,16,CASSQRLTGASYEQYF,TGTGCCAGCTCACAACGCCTGACAGGGGCCTCCTACGAGCAGTACTTC
TRBJ2-7,TRBD2,TRBV4-3,few,18,CASSQEVQGGGSSYEQYF,TGCGCCAGCAGCCAAGAGGTCCAAGGCGGGGGGTCATCCTACGAGCAGTACTTC
TRBJ2-1,-,TRBV4-2,-,12,CASSQAYNEQFF,TGTGCCAGCAGCCAGGCATACAATGAGCAGTTCTTC
TRBJ2-7,-,TRBV13,-,17,CASSSTRTPSRSYEQYF,TGTGCCAGCAGCTCCACCCGGACACCATCTAGGTCCTACGAGCAGTACTTT
TRBJ2-7,TRBD1,TRBV6-2/TRBV6-3,-,15,CASSYWDRGVSEQYF,TGTGCCAGCAGTTACTGGGACAGGGGCGTAAGCGAGCAGTACTTC
TRBJ2-7,TRBD2,TRBV4-2,-,16,CASSQAATSGRSEQYF,TGTGCCAGCAGCCAAGCGGCGACTAGCGGGAGGTCCGAGCAGTACTTC
TRBJ1-1,-,TRBV29-1,-,13,CSVQEGYSQDDFF,TGCAGCGTACAGGAGGGGTACAGCCAAGATGATTTCTTT
TRBJ2-7,-,TRBV4-1,-,15,CASSQEKGESYEQYF,TGCGCCAGCAGCCAAGAGAAAGGGGAATCCTACGAGCAGTACTTC
TRBJ2-7,-,TRBV21-1,-,13,CASSPTGTYEQYF,TGTGCCAGCAGCCCTACCGGGACCTACGAGCAGTACTTC
TRBJ2-1,-,TRBV7-3,-,17,CASSPTQRESSYNEQFF,TGTGCCAGCAGCCCGACGCAAAGGGAGAGCTCCTACAATGAGCAGTTCTTC
TRBJ2-7,-,TRBV7-2,-,11,CASSSRQTLNF,TGTGCCAGCAGCTCCCGACAGACTCTGAACTTC
TRBJ2-3,TRBD2,TRBV6-2/TRBV6-3,-,16,CASSYLTSGHTDTQYF,TGTGCCAGCAGTTACCTGACTAGCGGCCACACAGATACGCAGTATTTT
TRBJ2-5,TRBD2,TRBV4-2,-,15,CASSQNIAGGETQYF,TGTGCCAGCAGCCAAAACATAGCGGGAGGTGAGACCCAGTACTTC
TRBJ2-3,-,TRBV4-2,few,14,CASSPLGPGDTQYF,TGTGCCAGCAGCCCTTTGGGGCCAGGAGATACGCAGTATTTT
TRBJ1-4,TRBD1,TRBV18,-,14,CASSRQGQGEKLFF,TGTGCCAGCTCCAGACAGGGCCAAGGTGAAAAACTGTTTTTT
TRBJ2-7,TRBD1,TRBV7-2,-,13,CASSDRGSYEQYF,TGTGCCAGCAGCGACAGGGGCTCCTACGAGCAGTACTTC
TRBJ2-7,TRBD2,TRBV6-1,-,15,CASSERTSGGYEQYF,TGTGCCAGCAGTGAACGAACTAGCGGAGGATACGAGCAGTACTTC
TRBJ2-7,TRBD1,TRBV6-5,-,15,CASRVGQGRAYEQYF,TGTGCCAGCAGAGTGGGACAGGGGAGGGCCTACGAGCAGTACTTC
TRBJ1-5,-,TRBV2,-,16,CASRDDSGGGNQPQHF,TGTGCCAGCAGAGACGACAGCGGGGGAGGCAATCAGCCCCAGCATTTT
TRBJ1-1,TRBD1,TRBV15,-,14,CATSRDAGGTEAFF,TGTGCCACCAGCAGAGACGCAGGGGGCACTGAAGCTTTCTTT